This T cell receptor (beta chain) derives from a study of cytomegalovirus exposure and HLA in healthy donors. The germline CDR1 and CDR2 sequences are LNHDA and SQIVND (reference sequence). This CDR3 has 15 amino acids. Trimming at V came to 6 bases and at J to 8 bases, leaving 12 bases not matched to a gene. Primers: 60 Vbeta forward and 13 Jbeta reverse. Only in-frame clones appear in the TCRdb table, and some are missing; sequencing was by immunoSEQ multiplex PCR. The sample records around 150,000 clones, roughly 79% being singletons. The sequenced material came from PBMCs. The receptor was isolated from a woman aged 45-65 years in good health and CMV-seronegative. The chain combines TRBV19 with TRBJ1-4, with 7 bases fitting TRBD1. The DNA of the CDR3 is TGTGCCAGTAGGAAACTGGAGACAGGGCAAGAAAAACTGTTTTTT. It specifies CASRKLETGQEKLFF.